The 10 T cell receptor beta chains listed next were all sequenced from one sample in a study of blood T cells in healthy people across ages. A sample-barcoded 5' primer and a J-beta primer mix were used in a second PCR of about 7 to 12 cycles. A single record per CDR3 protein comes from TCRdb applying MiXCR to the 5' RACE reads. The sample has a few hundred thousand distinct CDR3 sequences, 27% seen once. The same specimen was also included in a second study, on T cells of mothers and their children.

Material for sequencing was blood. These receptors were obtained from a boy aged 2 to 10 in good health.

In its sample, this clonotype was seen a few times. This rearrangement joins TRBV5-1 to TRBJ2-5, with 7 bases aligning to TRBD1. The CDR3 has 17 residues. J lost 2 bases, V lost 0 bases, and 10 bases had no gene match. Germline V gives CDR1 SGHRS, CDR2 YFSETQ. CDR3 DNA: TGCGCCAGCAGCTTGGCTCGAGTGACAGGGCCTCAAGAGACCCAGTACTTC. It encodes CASSLARVTGPQETQYF.

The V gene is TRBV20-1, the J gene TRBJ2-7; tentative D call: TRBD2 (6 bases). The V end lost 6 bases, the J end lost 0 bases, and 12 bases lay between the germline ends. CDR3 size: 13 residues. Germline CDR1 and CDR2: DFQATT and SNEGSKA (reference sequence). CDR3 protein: CSAHRGSSYEQYF. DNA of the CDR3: TGCAGTGCCCATCGGGGGAGCTCCTACGAGCAGTACTTC.

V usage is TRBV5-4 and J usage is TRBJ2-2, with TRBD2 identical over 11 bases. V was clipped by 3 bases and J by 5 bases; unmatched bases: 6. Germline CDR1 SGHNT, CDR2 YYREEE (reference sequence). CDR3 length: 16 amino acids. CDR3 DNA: TGTGCCAGCAGCTCGGGACTAGCGGATAGGACCGGGGAGCTGTTTTTT. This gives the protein CASSSGLADRTGELFF.

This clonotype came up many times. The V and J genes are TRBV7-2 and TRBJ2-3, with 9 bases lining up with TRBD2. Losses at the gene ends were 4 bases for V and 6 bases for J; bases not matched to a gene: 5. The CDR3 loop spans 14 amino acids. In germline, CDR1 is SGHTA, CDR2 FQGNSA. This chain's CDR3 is CASSSGTSMDTQYF. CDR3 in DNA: TGTGCCAGCAGCTCCGGGACTAGCATGGATACGCAGTATTTT.

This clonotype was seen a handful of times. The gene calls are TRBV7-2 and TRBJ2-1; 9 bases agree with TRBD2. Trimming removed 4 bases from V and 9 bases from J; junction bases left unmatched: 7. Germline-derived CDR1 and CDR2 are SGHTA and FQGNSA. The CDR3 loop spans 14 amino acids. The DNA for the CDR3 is TGTGCCAGCAGCTCGACTAGCGGCCTAGGTGAGCAGTTCTTC. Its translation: CASSSTSGLGEQFF.

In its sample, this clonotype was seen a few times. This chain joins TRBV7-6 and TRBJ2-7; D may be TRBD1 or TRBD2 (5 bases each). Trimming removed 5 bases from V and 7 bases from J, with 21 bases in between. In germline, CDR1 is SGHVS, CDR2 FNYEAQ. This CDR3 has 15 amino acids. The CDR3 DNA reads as TGTGCCAGCAGCCAAGGGACCGGGACCTCCGGGGAGCAGTACTTC. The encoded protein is CASSQGTGTSGEQYF.

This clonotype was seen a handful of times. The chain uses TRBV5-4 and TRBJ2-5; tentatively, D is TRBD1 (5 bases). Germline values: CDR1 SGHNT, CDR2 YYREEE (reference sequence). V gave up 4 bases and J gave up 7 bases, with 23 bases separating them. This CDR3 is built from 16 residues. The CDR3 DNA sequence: TGTGCCAGCAGCGCCGCGTCCCTGGGGCGAGGTGGGACCCAGTACTTC. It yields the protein CASSAASLGRGGTQYF.

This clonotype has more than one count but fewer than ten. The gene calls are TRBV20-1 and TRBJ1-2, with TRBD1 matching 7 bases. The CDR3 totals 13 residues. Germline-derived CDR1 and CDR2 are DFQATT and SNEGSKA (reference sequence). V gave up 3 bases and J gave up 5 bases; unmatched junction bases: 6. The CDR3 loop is CSASGTGEYGYTF. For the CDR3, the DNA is TGCAGTGCTAGTGGTACAGGGGAATATGGCTACACCTTC.

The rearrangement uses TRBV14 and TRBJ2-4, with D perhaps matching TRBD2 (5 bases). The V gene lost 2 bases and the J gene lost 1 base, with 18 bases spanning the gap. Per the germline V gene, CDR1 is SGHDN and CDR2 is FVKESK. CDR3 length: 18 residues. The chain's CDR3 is CASSQSGMSFLAKNIQYF. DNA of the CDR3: TGTGCCAGCAGCCAATCCGGGATGAGTTTTTTGGCCAAAAACATTCAGTACTTC.

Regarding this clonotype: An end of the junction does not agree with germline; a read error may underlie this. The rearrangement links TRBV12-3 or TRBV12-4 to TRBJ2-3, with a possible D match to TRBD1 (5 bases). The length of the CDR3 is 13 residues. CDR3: CAGSLGRQGTQYF. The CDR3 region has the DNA TGTGCCGGCAGTCTGGGGCGTCAAGGTACGCAGTATTTT.